The 32 T cell receptor beta chains presented below share a single source sample, sequenced in a study of blood T cell repertoires in COVID-19. Clones were read by immunoSEQ multiplex PCR, and TCRdb kept only the in-frame ones, dropping some. The data hold roughly 80,000 clones, with under 90% observed a single time. Sequencing used peripheral blood. The receptor source for this set is a man of 80 years or more with acute or convalescent COVID-19.

The chain uses TRBV20-1 and TRBJ1-2; TRBD1 might be the D (6 bases). V dropped 3 bases and J dropped 6 bases, with 14 bases sitting between them. This CDR3 is 13 amino acids long. Germline CDR1 DFQATT, CDR2 SNEGSKA (reference sequence). The CDR3 DNA reads as TGCAGTGCTAGTGTACAGGGTGGGAATGGCTACACCTTC. It is translated as CSASVQGGNGYTF.

The chain has TRBV18 and TRBJ2-7; D might be TRBD2 (5 bases). With 3 bases removed from V and 5 bases from J, the gap between germline ends came to 11 bases. The CDR3 has 13 residues. From germline, CDR1 is KGHSH and CDR2 LQKENI. CDR3 region: CASSPWGEDEQYF. The CDR3 DNA sequence: TGTGCCAGCTCACCTTGGGGAGAAGACGAGCAGTACTTC.

This clone was seen once. The chain uses TRBV24-1 and TRBJ1-2, with D maybe TRBD1 (6 bases). The germline V gene encodes CDR1 KGHDR and CDR2 SFDVKD. The V and J ends lost 3 bases and 4 bases respectively, with 17 bases between them. The CDR3 has 16 amino acids. The CDR3 protein is CATSDGSGGARYGYTF. The CDR3 region has the DNA TGTGCCACCAGTGATGGGTCCGGGGGGGCCCGCTATGGCTACACCTTC.

The rearrangement links TRBV30 to TRBJ2-1; D is uncertain. CDR1 is GTSNPN, CDR2 SVGIG, per germline (reference sequence). There are 13 residues in the CDR3. V was cut by 0 bases and J by 6 bases, with 9 bases left in between. CDR3 region: CAWSVPLLNEQFF. CDR3 DNA: TGTGCCTGGAGTGTACCACTACTCAATGAGCAGTTCTTC.

This clone was seen more than once but under ten times. J is TRBJ1-1 and V is TRBV13; TRBD1 agrees at 7 bases. Germline CDR1 is PRHDT and CDR2 is FYEKMQ (reference sequence). Trimming took 3 bases from V and 0 from J; bases not matched to a gene: 4. The CDR3 is made up of 15 amino acids. The CDR3 here is CASSFKGQLNTEAFF. CDR3 coding DNA: TGTGCCAGCAGCTTTAAGGGACAGTTGAACACTGAAGCTTTCTTT.

This clone was picked up a small number of times. The DNA for the CDR3 is TGTGCCACCAGCAGAGTACAGAACACTGAAGCTTTCTTT. Its protein product is CATSRVQNTEAFF. The chain links TRBV15 to TRBJ1-1; D is unresolved. V lost 1 base and J lost 1, with 4 bases in between. Germline CDR1 LNHNV, CDR2 YYDKDF (reference sequence). This CDR3 is 13 amino acids long.

This clone was detected only a few times. The chain is built from TRBV28 and TRBJ2-1; tentative D call: TRBD2 (7 bases). Trimming removed 6 bases from V and 3 bases from J, with 21 bases in between. The CDR3 sequence is 17 residues long. Germline assignment: CDR1 MDHEN and CDR2 SYDVKM. DNA for the CDR3: TGTGCCAGCAGACTAGGGGGAGGGAGCGGATTCTACAATGAGCAGTTCTTC. Its protein is CASRLGGGSGFYNEQFF.

This clone has only a few counts. The V gene is TRBV6-5, the J gene TRBJ1-4; 11 bases fit TRBD1. With 2 bases clipped from V and 8 bases from J, the junction kept 4 bases outside the gene matches. The CDR3 sequence is 15 residues long. Germline-derived CDR1 and CDR2 are MNHEY and SVGAGI. The CDR3 protein is CASSYTGQGVEKLFF. DNA of the CDR3: TGTGCCAGCAGTTACACGGGACAGGGGGTAGAAAAACTGTTTTTT.

V usage is TRBV5-1 and J usage is TRBJ2-5; TRBD2 matches 10 bases. With 0 bases clipped from V and 5 bases from J, the junction kept 7 bases outside the gene matches. The germline gives CDR1 SGHRS, CDR2 YFSETQ. CDR3 length: 16 residues. As DNA, the CDR3 is TGCGCCAGCAGCTTGGTTGGGACTAGCGATCTGGAGACCCAGTACTTC. It is translated as CASSLVGTSDLETQYF.

The rearrangement links TRBV6-6 to TRBJ2-7, with D perhaps TRBD1 (6 bases). This CDR3 spans 15 amino acids. Trimming removed 0 bases from V and 5 bases from J, with 14 bases in between. CDR1 and CDR2 from the germline V gene are MNHNY and SVGAGI (reference sequence). The CDR3 DNA sequence: TGTGCCAGCAGTTACTCGATACAGGGCCCCAACGAGCAGTACTTC. Protein product: CASSYSIQGPNEQYF.

V usage is TRBV15 and J usage is TRBJ2-2, with 7 bases fitting TRBD2. J lost 7 bases, V lost 3 bases, and 11 bases had no gene match. The germline gives CDR1 LNHNV, CDR2 YYDKDF (reference sequence). The CDR3 has 16 amino acids. This CDR3 is CATSRGVAAGDGELFF. CDR3 nucleotides: TGTGCCACCAGCAGGGGAGTGGCGGCGGGGGACGGGGAGCTGTTTTTT.

This sequence joins TRBV19 and TRBJ1-5; D uncertain. Germline CDR1 LNHDA, CDR2 SQIVND (reference sequence). V lost 2 bases and J 5 bases, leaving 7 bases between the germline ends. The CDR3 contains 13 residues. Here the CDR3 reads CASSIQAHQPQHF. DNA of the CDR3: TGTGCCAGTAGTATACAGGCTCATCAGCCCCAGCATTTT.

The J gene is TRBJ1-4, the V gene TRBV5-1, with 8 nucleotides matching TRBD1. Germline V lookup: CDR1 SGHRS, CDR2 YFSETQ. The trim removed 4 bases at V and 4 bases at J, leaving 3 bases unmatched. The CDR3 is made up of 14 amino acids. This CDR3 reads CASSNDRGNEKLFF. The CDR3 DNA reads TGCGCCAGCAGCAACGACAGGGGTAATGAAAAACTGTTTTTT.

The chain recombines TRBV27 with TRBJ2-7; a weak D match, TRBD2 (6 bases). V shed 2 bases and J shed 3 bases, with 14 bases lying between them. This CDR3 has 15 residues. Germline assignment: CDR1 MNHEY and CDR2 SMNVEV (reference sequence). The CDR3 DNA reads TGTGCCAGCAGTTTAAATAGCGGTAATATCTACGAGCAGTACTTC. It is translated as CASSLNSGNIYEQYF.

This clone has more than one count but fewer than ten. V gene TRBV2 combines with J gene TRBJ1-1; TRBD1 matches 8 bases. This CDR3 contains 14 residues. The germline V gene encodes CDR1 SNHLY and CDR2 FYNNEI. Germline trimming cut 7 bases from V and 1 base from J; bases unmatched to any gene: 5. The CDR3 region is CASTKQGENTEAFF. In DNA, the CDR3 is TGTGCCAGCACCAAACAGGGGGAGAACACTGAAGCTTTCTTT. Supplemented by reference TRBV2 and TRBJ1-1, the full variable domain reads EPEVTQTPSHQVTQMGQEVILRCVPISNHLYFYWYRQILGQKVEFLVSFYNNEISEKSEIFDDQFSVERPDGSNFTLKIRSTKLEDSAMYFCASTKQGENTEAFFGQGTRLTVV.

This clone was counted once. The rearrangement joins TRBV3-1 (or the pseudogene TRBV3-2) to TRBJ1-2; tentative D call: TRBD1 (5 bases). The length of the CDR3 is 12 residues. Trimming pared 4 bases from V and 7 bases from J, leaving 10 bases between. The germline gives CDR1 LGHDT, CDR2 YNNKEL (reference sequence). The CDR3 nucleotides are TGTGCCAGCAGCCTCAGACAGCTTGGCTACACCTTC. Amino acids: CASSLRQLGYTF.

This chain joins TRBV20-1 and TRBJ1-5, with 7 positions matching TRBD1. The CDR3 length is 14 residues. Per germline, CDR1 DFQATT and CDR2 SNEGSKA (reference sequence). The trim removed 3 bases at V and 4 bases at J, leaving 6 bases unmatched. The CDR3 nucleotides read TGCAGTGCTAGTGCGGGACAGAAAAATCAGCCCCAGCATTTT. Its translation: CSASAGQKNQPQHF.

The rearrangement links TRBV6-6 to TRBJ1-1; the match to TRBD1 covers 9 bases. CDR1 and CDR2 (germline): MNHNY, SVGAGI (reference sequence). CDR3 length: 15 amino acids. J lost 2 bases, V lost 2 bases, and 3 bases had no gene match. The CDR3 DNA reads TGTGCCAGCAGTTACGAGGGACAGGGTAACACTGAAGCTTTCTTT. This codes for CASSYEGQGNTEAFF.

This clone was found many times. This chain links TRBV28 with TRBJ2-7; D perhaps matches TRBD2 (6 bases). V shed 4 bases and J shed 5 bases, with 18 bases lying between them. The CDR3 extends over 15 amino acids. Germline V gene sequence: CDR1 MDHEN, CDR2 SYDVKM. The CDR3 reads CASSSTPGSRNEQYF. The DNA for the CDR3 is TGTGCCAGCAGTTCCACTCCCGGGAGCAGGAACGAGCAGTACTTC.

The V gene is TRBV19, the J gene TRBJ2-3; 9 bases map to TRBD1. CDR3 size: 14 residues. J gave up 4 bases and V 4 bases, and 3 bases lay outside the gene matches. Looked up from germline, CDR1 is LNHDA and CDR2 is SQIVND (reference sequence). In DNA, the CDR3 is TGTGCCAGTAGTAGGGACAGGGCCTCAGATACGCAGTATTTT. Amino acids: CASSRDRASDTQYF.

In its sample, this clone was seen once. V and J are TRBV30 and TRBJ2-3; 9 bases are shared with TRBD1. The CDR3 extends over 14 amino acids. Germline V lookup: CDR1 GTSNPN, CDR2 SVGIG (reference sequence). The junction had 5 bases not matched to a gene; V was cut back by 3 bases and J by 4 bases. The CDR3 DNA is TGTGCCTGGAGAAGGACAGGGGTGGCAGATACGCAGTATTTT. This codes for CAWRRTGVADTQYF.

The chain joins TRBV6-4 to TRBJ1-5; 9 bases map to TRBD1. The CDR3 is 16 residues long. J gave up 7 bases and V 0 bases, and 7 bases lay outside the gene matches. Germline V gene lookup returns CDR1 MRHNA and CDR2 SNTAGT. Here the CDR3 DNA reads TGTGCCAGCAGTGACTCTGGGGGGACAGGGTTGCAGCCCCAGCATTTT. Translating gives CASSDSGGTGLQPQHF.

This clone has more than one count but fewer than ten. The chain employs TRBV28 and TRBJ2-1, with unresolved D. V lost 3 bases to trimming and J lost 0 bases, with 6 bases between them. This CDR3 has 14 residues. CDR1 is MDHEN, CDR2 SYDVKM, per germline. This chain's CDR3 is CASSLSRSYNEQFF. The CDR3 DNA follows: TGTGCCAGCAGTTTGAGCCGCTCCTACAATGAGCAGTTCTTC.

The chain couples TRBV4-1 to TRBJ2-2; 7 nucleotides agree with TRBD1. V lost 3 bases, J lost 2 bases, and 6 bases stayed unmatched. The CDR3 spans 16 residues. The V gene's germline CDR1 is MGHRA and CDR2 YSYEKL. The CDR3 DNA is TGCGCCAGCAGCCATCCCACAGGGGTAAACACCGGGGAGCTGTTTTTT. Protein: CASSHPTGVNTGELFF.

The chain employs TRBV5-4 and TRBJ2-3; TRBD2 matches at 7 bases. The V and J ends lost 0 bases and 2 bases, in that order; junction bases with no gene match: 3. This CDR3 has 15 amino acids. CDR1 is SGHNT, CDR2 YYREEE, per germline (reference sequence). As DNA, the CDR3 is TGTGCCAGCAGCTTGGCTAGCGGATTCACAGATACGCAGTATTTT. It yields the protein CASSLASGFTDTQYF.

The chain carries TRBV12-3 or TRBV12-4 and TRBJ2-1; D not certain. Trimming cost V 6 bases and J 3 bases, with 6 bases left between them. This CDR3 region has 12 residues. Here the CDR3 reads CASSPDYNEQFF. DNA of the CDR3: TGTGCCAGCAGCCCAGACTACAATGAGCAGTTCTTC.

The J gene is TRBJ2-3, the V gene TRBV18; D unclear. CDR1 and CDR2 from the germline V gene are KGHSH and LQKENI. The CDR3 has 14 amino acids. V dropped 3 bases and J dropped 1 base, with 8 bases sitting between them. As DNA, the CDR3 is TGTGCCAGCTCACCTAGTCCGGGCACAGATACGCAGTATTTT. This sequence encodes CASSPSPGTDTQYF. The full variable domain, in which reference TRBV18 and TRBJ2-3 provide the parts outside the CDR3, is NAGVMQNPRHLVRRRGQEARLRCSPMKGHSHVYWYRQLPEEGLKFMVYLQKENIIDESGMPKERFSAEFPKEGPSILRIQQVVRGDSAAYFCASSPSPGTDTQYFGPGTRLTVL.

The genes are TRBV28 and TRBJ1-3; the D gene is possibly TRBD1 (6 bases). The V and J ends lost 3 bases and 1 base respectively, with 13 bases between them. The CDR3 sequence is 16 residues long. Germline V gives CDR1 MDHEN, CDR2 SYDVKM. The CDR3 nucleotides are TGTGCCAGCAGTTTTGGATACGGGACATCTGGAAACACCATATATTTT. It is translated as CASSFGYGTSGNTIYF.

The J gene is TRBJ1-4, the V gene TRBV21-1; TRBD1 was called by the table and not checked on the DNA. TRBV21-1 is deemed a pseudogene. The CDR3 length is 13 residues. DNA for the CDR3: TGTGCCAGGTTAGACAGGGGGCTTGAAAAACTGTTTTTT. Translating it yields CARLDRGLEKLFF.

The chain recombines TRBV5-1 with TRBJ2-5, with 7 bases fitting TRBD2. Looked up from germline, CDR1 is SGHRS and CDR2 is YFSETQ. With V trimmed by 1 base and J by 2 bases, 8 bases remained unmatched. The length of the CDR3 is 16 residues. The CDR3 region is CASSLSLAEIQETQYF. CDR3 in DNA: TGCGCCAGCAGCTTGAGCCTAGCGGAAATACAAGAGACCCAGTACTTC.

J is TRBJ1-5 and V is TRBV18; no clear D gene. The CDR3 is made up of 15 amino acids. CDR1 is KGHSH and CDR2 is LQKENI in the germline V gene. Trimming removed 3 bases at V and 9 bases at J, with 18 bases between. Written as DNA, the CDR3 is TGTGCCAGCTCACCTGTGGATCAGGCTAAAGGGCCCCAGCATTTT. Its translation: CASSPVDQAKGPQHF.

This chain connects TRBV7-3 to TRBJ2-7, with 11 bases lining up with TRBD2. The germline gives CDR1 SGHTA, CDR2 FQGTGA. The CDR3 is 19 amino acids. V shed 3 bases and J 0 bases; nucleotides not matched to a gene: 13. The CDR3 sequence is CASSFSLAGEEGDSYEQYF. The DNA of the CDR3 is TGTGCCAGCAGCTTCTCACTAGCGGGAGAAGAGGGGGACTCCTACGAGCAGTACTTC.